These T cell receptor beta chains were read from a single sample in a study of beta chain features in type 1 diabetes. Assay: immunoSEQ multiplex PCR; the TCRdb copy retains only in-frame clones and omits some. Of hundreds of thousands of clones in the sample, 13% were seen once. The specimen sequenced was naive CD4+ T cells from blood. These receptors all stem from a young man with type 1 diabetes. Both conserved end residues are part of each CDR3. The order of the fields is clone size, V gene, J gene, CDR3 protein. Expanded clones are given a class, and other clones once, few, many or no size at all.

>NA|TRBV10-3|TRBJ2-1
CAISDRQGNEQFF
>few|TRBV9|TRBJ2-1
CASSLPSGAGYNEQFF
>few|TRBV7-2|TRBJ1-6
CASSARQGVYSPLHF
>many|TRBV23-1|TRBJ1-3
CASSLFRRNTIYF
>few|TRBV7-7|TRBJ2-1
CASSQQGPHNEQFF
>NA|TRBV5-1|TRBJ2-5
CASSLEVVSETQYF
>few|TRBV7-8|TRBJ2-1
CASRARLAGEPYNEQFF
>few|TRBV5-4|TRBJ1-5
CASSLDRVQPQHF
>few|TRBV19|TRBJ2-6
CASSMSQPQVLTF
>NA|TRBV7-3|TRBJ2-1
CASSYDRSSSYNEQFF
>NA|TRBV15|TRBJ1-2
CATSRTRQGANYGYTF
>few|TRBV19|TRBJ2-3
CASRRGGWDTDTQYF
>few|TRBV7-3|TRBJ1-2
CASSSGTGESGYTF
>NA|TRBV9|TRBJ1-1
CASSVLTSGTEAFF
>NA|TRBV14|TRBJ2-4
CASGGGKNIQYF
>few|TRBV30|TRBJ2-1
CAWSGLLVLGNEQFF
>few|TRBV11-1|TRBJ1-2
CASSLTQGTYGYTF
>few|TRBV7-9|TRBJ1-1
CASSLIMTEGKGGTEAFF
>NA|TRBV7-9|TRBJ2-3
CASSLGRGMWTDTQYF
>NA|TRBV4-1|TRBJ1-2
CASSQKGKPYYGYTF
>NA|TRBV29-1|TRBJ1-1
CSSGPGDGMNTEAFF
>NA|TRBV10-1|TRBJ2-1
CASSGSGGDSSYNEQFF
>few|TRBV18|TRBJ2-1
CASSPSQGVHNEQFF
>NA|TRBV27|TRBJ2-7
CASSLGRTTYEQYF
>NA|TRBV5-1|TRBJ2-7
CASSWDRGYEQYF
>few|TRBV7-2|TRBJ2-3
CASSLGGRDTQYF
>NA|TRBV4-1|TRBJ1-2
CASSQVSGQGYGYTF
>few|TRBV30|TRBJ1-5
CAWSSRGGPQHF
>NA|TRBV2|TRBJ1-2
CASRENSYGYTF
>NA|TRBV10-3|TRBJ2-1
CAISESSGKAYNEQFF
>NA|TRBV30|TRBJ1-4
CAWTWRATNEKLFF
>few|TRBV7-3|TRBJ1-1
CASSLQGETEAFF
>few|TRBV29-1|TRBJ1-1
CSVTPGVNTEAFF
>few|TRBV10-3|TRBJ2-3
CAISERGYGTDTQYF
>NA|TRBV5-4|TRBJ2-1
CASSGRTSGGSYNEQFF
>NA|TRBV5-1|TRBJ2-7
CASSFGKSSSYEQYF
>NA|TRBV5-1|TRBJ1-1
CASSNGQANTEAFF
>NA|TRBV5-1|TRBJ2-5
CASSLSPGQGGQETQYF
>few|TRBV30|TRBJ1-1
CAWSLGLLNTEAFF
>few|TRBV5-4|TRBJ2-5
CASSSGTQETQYF
>few|TRBV30|TRBJ1-4
CAWNIASNEKLFF
>few|TRBV4-1|TRBJ2-3
CASSMGGRADTQYF
>few|TRBV21-1|TRBJ2-5
CASSIRPGTGRETQYF
>few|TRBV30|TRBJ1-6
CAWNRDSHNSPLHF
>few|TRBV9|TRBJ2-7
CASSVDVAGAVYEQYF
>few|TRBV2|TRBJ2-7
CASSEEDEQYF
>NA|TRBV4-1|TRBJ1-3
CASSRPGTTSGNTIYF
>NA|TRBV27|TRBJ1-6
CASSPTWMGSPSYNSPLHF
>NA|TRBV9|TRBJ1-1
CASSVLGEVTEAFF